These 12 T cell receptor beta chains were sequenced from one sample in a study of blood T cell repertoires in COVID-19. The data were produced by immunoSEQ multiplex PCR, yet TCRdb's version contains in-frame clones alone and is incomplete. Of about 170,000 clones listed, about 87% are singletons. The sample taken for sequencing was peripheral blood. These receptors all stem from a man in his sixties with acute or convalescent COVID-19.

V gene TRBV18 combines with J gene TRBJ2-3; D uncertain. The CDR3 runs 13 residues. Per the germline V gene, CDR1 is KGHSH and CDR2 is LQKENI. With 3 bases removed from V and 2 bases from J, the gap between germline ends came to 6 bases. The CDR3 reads CASSPSVTDTQYF. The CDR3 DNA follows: TGTGCCAGCTCACCTTCTGTCACAGATACGCAGTATTTT.

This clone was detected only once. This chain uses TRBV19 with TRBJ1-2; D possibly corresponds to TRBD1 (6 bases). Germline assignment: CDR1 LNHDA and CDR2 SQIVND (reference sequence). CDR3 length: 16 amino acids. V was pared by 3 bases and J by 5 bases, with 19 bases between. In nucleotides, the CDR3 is TGTGCCAGTAGTATCACCGGGACACAATCCCTTTATGGCTACACCTTC. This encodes CASSITGTQSLYGYTF.

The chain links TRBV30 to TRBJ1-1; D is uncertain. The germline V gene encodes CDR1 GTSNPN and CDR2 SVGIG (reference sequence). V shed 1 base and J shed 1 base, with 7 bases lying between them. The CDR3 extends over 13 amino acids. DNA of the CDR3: TGTGCCTGGAGTGCAAACGGGAACACTGAAGCTTTCTTT. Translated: CAWSANGNTEAFF.

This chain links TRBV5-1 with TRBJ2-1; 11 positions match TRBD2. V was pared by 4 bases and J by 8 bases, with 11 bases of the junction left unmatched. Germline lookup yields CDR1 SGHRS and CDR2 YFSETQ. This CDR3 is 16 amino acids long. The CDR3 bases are TGCGCCAGCAGCCAGACTACTAGCGGGAGAATCGATGAGCAGTTCTTC. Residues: CASSQTTSGRIDEQFF.

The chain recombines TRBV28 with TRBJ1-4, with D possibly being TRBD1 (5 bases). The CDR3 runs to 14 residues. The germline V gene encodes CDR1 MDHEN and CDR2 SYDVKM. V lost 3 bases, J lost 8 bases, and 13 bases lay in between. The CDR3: CASSFGGGWEKLFF. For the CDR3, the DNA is TGTGCCAGCAGTTTCGGGGGAGGTTGGGAAAAACTGTTTTTT.

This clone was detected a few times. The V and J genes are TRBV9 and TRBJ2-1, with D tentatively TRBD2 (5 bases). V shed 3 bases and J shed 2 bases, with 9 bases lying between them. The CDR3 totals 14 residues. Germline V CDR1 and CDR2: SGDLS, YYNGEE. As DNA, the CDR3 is TGTGCCAGCAGCGGAGGACTTCCCTACAATGAGCAGTTCTTC. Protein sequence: CASSGGLPYNEQFF.

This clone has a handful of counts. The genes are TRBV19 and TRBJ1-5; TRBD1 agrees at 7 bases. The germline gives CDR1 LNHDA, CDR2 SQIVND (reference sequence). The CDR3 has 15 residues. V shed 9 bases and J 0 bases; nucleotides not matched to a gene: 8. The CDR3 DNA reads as TGTGCCAGCACAGGGGCAGATTATAGCAATCAGCCCCAGCATTTT. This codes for CASTGADYSNQPQHF.

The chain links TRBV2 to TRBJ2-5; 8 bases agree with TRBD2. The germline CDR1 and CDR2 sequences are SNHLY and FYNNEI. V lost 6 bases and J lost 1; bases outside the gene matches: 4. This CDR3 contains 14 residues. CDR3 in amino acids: CASRAGTSQETQYF. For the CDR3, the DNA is TGTGCCAGCAGAGCTGGGACTAGCCAAGAGACCCAGTACTTC.

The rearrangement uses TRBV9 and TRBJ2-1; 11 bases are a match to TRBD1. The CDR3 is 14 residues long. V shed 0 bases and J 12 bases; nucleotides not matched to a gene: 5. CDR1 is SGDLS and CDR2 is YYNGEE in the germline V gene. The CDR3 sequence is CASSVAGTGGLQFF. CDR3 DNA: TGTGCCAGCAGCGTAGCGGGGACAGGGGGTCTGCAGTTCTTC.

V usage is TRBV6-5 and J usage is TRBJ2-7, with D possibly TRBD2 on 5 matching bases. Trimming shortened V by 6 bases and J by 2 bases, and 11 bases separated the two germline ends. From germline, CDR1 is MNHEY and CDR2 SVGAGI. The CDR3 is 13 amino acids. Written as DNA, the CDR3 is TGTGCCAGCAGCAGTGAGGGTACCTACGAGCAGTACTTC. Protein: CASSSEGTYEQYF.

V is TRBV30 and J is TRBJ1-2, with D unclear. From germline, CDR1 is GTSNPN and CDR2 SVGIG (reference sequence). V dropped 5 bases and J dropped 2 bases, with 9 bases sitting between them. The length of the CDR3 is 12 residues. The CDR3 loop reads CAWSLLNYGYTF. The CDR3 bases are TGTGCCTGGTCCCTCTTAAACTATGGCTACACCTTC.

CDR3 region: CAISELISGTSGREPPETQYF. In DNA, the CDR3 is TGTGCCATCAGTGAGTTAATCTCCGGGACTAGCGGGAGGGAACCTCCGGAGACCCAGTACTTC. The chain links TRBV10-3 to TRBJ2-5; TRBD2 matches at 16 bases. The CDR3 consists of 21 residues. V dropped 1 base and J dropped 5; count of bases not matched to a gene: 16. The germline CDR1 and CDR2 sequences are ENHRY and SYGVKD.